Following are 6 T cell receptor beta chains from one sample sequenced in a study of neurological immune-mediated disorders. TCRdb redid the calling of the 5' RACE reads with MiXCR, one entry per CDR3 protein. The repertoire consists of 30,000 to 50,000 distinct CDR3 sequences, with just under 7.5% occurring once and the leading ten covering roughly 6%. The sample was CD4+ T cells from blood. Receptor source: a man aged 45 to 65 in good health.

J is TRBJ2-7 and V is TRBV7-2, with D tentatively TRBD1 or TRBD2 (5 bases each). The CDR3 runs 14 residues. Trimming took 5 bases from V and 5 from J, leaving 16 bases between them. Germline V gives CDR1 SGHTA, CDR2 FQGNSA. The CDR3 here is CASSLAGTWNEQYF. The CDR3 DNA reads TGTGCCAGCAGCCTGGCAGGGACGTGGAACGAGCAGTACTTC.

This clonotype was found many times. The chain has TRBV20-1 and TRBJ2-7; D is possibly TRBD1 (5 bases). The germline CDR1 and CDR2 sequences are DFQATT and SNEGSKA (reference sequence). The length of the CDR3 is 14 residues. V was trimmed by 2 bases and J by 2 bases, leaving 13 bases between them. The CDR3 DNA sequence: TGCAGTGCTAGATCTGGGGCACTCGCCTACGAGCAGTACTTC. Translating gives CSARSGALAYEQYF.

In this sample, this clonotype turned up many times. The rearrangement joins TRBV20-1 to TRBJ2-7; TRBD2 might be the D (5 bases). The germline gives CDR1 DFQATT, CDR2 SNEGSKA (reference sequence). The length of the CDR3 is 12 residues. The V and J ends lost 1 base and 9 bases respectively, with 13 bases between them. This CDR3 is CSARGRAGGQYF. In DNA, the CDR3 is TGCAGTGCTAGAGGGCGCGCCGGAGGGCAGTACTTC.

This clonotype was observed at least ten times. The CDR3 loop is CASSGSGTGVSYEQYF. Written as DNA, the CDR3 is TGTGCCAGCAGTGGATCCGGGACAGGCGTTTCCTACGAGCAGTACTTC. This sequence joins TRBV28 and TRBJ2-7; 8 bases align to TRBD1. Germline V gene lookup returns CDR1 MDHEN and CDR2 SYDVKM. V shed 5 bases and J 1 base; nucleotides not matched to a gene: 10. The CDR3 loop spans 16 amino acids.

This clonotype was seen ten or more times. This chain uses TRBV28 with TRBJ2-1; D remains ambiguous. The CDR3 covers 13 residues. Germline CDR1 and CDR2: MDHEN and SYDVKM. V was shortened by 3 bases and J by 7 bases, with 10 bases between the two germline ends. Here the CDR3 DNA reads TGTGCCAGCAGTTTTTCGGTTAGGAATGAGCAGTTCTTC. It specifies CASSFSVRNEQFF.

This clonotype was detected ten times or more. The rearrangement links TRBV18 to TRBJ1-5; D may be TRBD1 (5 bases). V was pared by 5 bases and J by 7 bases, with 18 bases between. There are 15 residues in the CDR3. The germline gives CDR1 KGHSH, CDR2 LQKENI. The CDR3 DNA follows: TGTGCCAGCTCAGCCGTCCCGTGGGGCCGGCAGCCCCAGCATTTT. Translation gives CASSAVPWGRQPQHF. Filled out from reference TRBV18 and TRBJ1-5, the complete variable domain reads NAGVMQNPRHLVRRRGQEARLRCSPMKGHSHVYWYRQLPEEGLKFMVYLQKENIIDESGMPKERFSAEFPKEGPSILRIQQVVRGDSAAYFCASSAVPWGRQPQHFGDGTRLSIL.